The 26 T cell receptor beta chains in this list originate from one sample, sequenced in a study of blood T cell repertoires in COVID-19. Profiling relied on immunoSEQ multiplex PCR, and the TCRdb table lists in-frame clones only, not all of them. This table holds approximately 210,000 clones, approximately 86% found once. Material for sequencing was PBMCs or T cells enriched from blood (not recorded which). Receptors were obtained from a woman under 40 who had recovered from COVID-19.

The V and J genes are TRBV7-6 and TRBJ1-1; TRBD1 is a possible D gene (6 bases). CDR3 size: 14 residues. V dropped 7 bases and J dropped 5 bases, with 17 bases sitting between them. Germline CDR1 is SGHVS and CDR2 is FNYEAQ. The CDR3 reads CASTGAGGRTEAFF. The CDR3 bases are TGTGCCAGCACCGGCGCCGGGGGGCGGACTGAAGCTTTCTTT.

The chain combines TRBV11-3 with TRBJ1-1, with D perhaps TRBD1 (6 bases). The CDR3 is 15 residues long. In germline, CDR1 is SGHNT, CDR2 YENEEA. V lost 5 bases, J lost 9 bases, and 22 bases lay in between. CDR3 in DNA: TGTGCCAGCAGCCCCGAACAGGGCCTACCACCGAAAGCTTTCTTT. Its translation: CASSPEQGLPPKAFF.

The rearrangement links TRBV5-8 to TRBJ1-2, with TRBD1 as a possible D gene (5 bases). Deletions cut 0 bases from V and 8 bases from J, with 11 bases between. The CDR3 is 13 residues long. The V gene's germline CDR1 is SGHTS and CDR2 YDEGEE. This CDR3 is CASSLGRDRGYTF. In DNA form, the CDR3 reads TGTGCCAGCAGCTTGGGCAGGGATAGGGGCTACACCTTC.

Written as DNA, the CDR3 is TGCGCCAGCAGCCAAGCAAAGGGGCTTAATCAGCCCCAGCATTTT. Translation gives CASSQAKGLNQPQHF. The chain employs TRBV4-3 and TRBJ1-5, with a possible D match to TRBD1 (5 bases). Trimming left V 1 base short and J 4 bases short, with 11 bases between. CDR1 and CDR2 (germline): LGHNA, YSLEER. CDR3 length: 15 residues.

J is TRBJ1-5 and V is TRBV7-8, with D perhaps TRBD1 (6 bases). V shed 1 base and J shed 2 bases, with 15 bases lying between them. Germline assignment: CDR1 SGHVS and CDR2 FQNEAQ. The CDR3 runs to 17 residues. CDR3 protein: CASSLGPQGLGNQPQHF. The CDR3 nucleotides read TGTGCCAGCAGCTTAGGTCCTCAGGGGCTGGGCAATCAGCCCCAGCATTTT.

The genes are TRBV4-3 and TRBJ2-1, with 8 bases fitting TRBD1. CDR3 length: 21 amino acids. The germline V gene has CDR1 LGHNA and CDR2 YSLEER. Trimming cost V 4 bases and J 1 base; bases outside gene matches: 21. DNA for the CDR3: TGCGCCAGCAGCCTCCTCCCCAAGGACAGGGTGTCCGGATTTTCCTACAATGAGCAGTTCTTC. Translated: CASSLLPKDRVSGFSYNEQFF.

This sequence joins TRBV7-2 and TRBJ2-3; a weak D match, TRBD1 (7 bases). Trimming stripped 4 bases from V and 2 bases from J, with 25 bases between. Germline V gene sequence: CDR1 SGHTA, CDR2 FQGNSA. This CDR3 is built from 19 residues. The CDR3 DNA reads as TGTGCCAGCAGCTCGCCTAGGGGGCGGGGACAGAGAGCCACAGATACGCAGTATTTT. Amino acids: CASSSPRGRGQRATDTQYF.

The J gene is TRBJ2-1, the V gene TRBV29-1; 12 positions match TRBD2. V trimming: 5 bases; J trimming: 4 bases; junction bases outside the gene matches: 3. The length of the CDR3 is 14 residues. Looked up from germline, CDR1 is SQVTM and CDR2 is ANQGSEA. The CDR3, as DNA: TGCAGCGTTCCGACTAGCGGGAGTTACAATGAGCAGTTCTTC. This gives the protein CSVPTSGSYNEQFF.

The CDR3 DNA sequence: TGTGCCAGTAGTATAAGAGGTGTTACGGAGCAGTACTTC. Its protein is CASSIRGVTEQYF. V is TRBV19 and J is TRBJ2-7; D is uncertain. The CDR3 sequence is 13 residues long. The germline CDR1 and CDR2 sequences are LNHDA and SQIVND (reference sequence). Trimming took off 2 bases at V and 7 bases at J, with 12 bases between the two ends.

The chain uses TRBV20-1 and TRBJ1-1; 7 nucleotides agree with TRBD1. The ends lost 3 bases at V and 0 bases at J; junction bases unmatched: 4. Looked up from germline, CDR1 is DFQATT and CDR2 is SNEGSKA (reference sequence). The CDR3 loop spans 14 amino acids. CDR3 in DNA: TGCAGTGCTAGTCCGGGACAGATGAACACTGAAGCTTTCTTT. Amino acid sequence: CSASPGQMNTEAFF.

The gene calls are TRBV6-5 and TRBJ1-1; 8 positions match TRBD1. Germline V gene lookup returns CDR1 MNHEY and CDR2 SVGAGI. This CDR3 spans 14 amino acids. The J segment lost 4 bases and the V segment lost 6 bases, leaving 7 bases of the junction unmatched. CDR3 DNA: TGTGCCAGCAGGACACGACAGGGGATCACTGAAGCTTTCTTT. It translates to CASRTRQGITEAFF.

J is TRBJ2-7 and V is TRBV4-3, with TRBD2 matching 9 bases. V gave up 0 bases and J gave up 3 bases; unmatched junction bases: 9. In germline, CDR1 is LGHNA, CDR2 YSLEER. The CDR3 spans 17 residues. Here the CDR3 DNA reads TGCGCCAGCAGCCAAGAAACTCTACCTAGCGGGAACTACGAGCAGTACTTC. Translated: CASSQETLPSGNYEQYF.

The chain links TRBV30 to TRBJ2-1; TRBD2 matches at 9 bases. Germline trimming cut 0 bases from V and 9 bases from J; bases unmatched to any gene: 6. The length of the CDR3 is 14 residues. Germline CDR1 is GTSNPN and CDR2 is SVGIG (reference sequence). For the CDR3, the DNA is TGTGCCTGGAGTGTACGCGGGAGGGACCCTGAGCAGTTCTTC. Encoded protein: CAWSVRGRDPEQFF.

V usage is TRBV5-8 and J usage is TRBJ1-2, with D perhaps TRBD1 (5 bases). Germline assignment: CDR1 SGHTS and CDR2 YDEGEE. The CDR3 sequence is 14 residues long. The ends were cut back, 4 bases at V and 6 bases at J, with 16 bases in the middle. The CDR3 bases are TGTGCCAGCAGCGGTCATTTGGGGCTGAATGGCTACACCTTC. It codes for CASSGHLGLNGYTF.

There are many counts of this clone. This rearrangement joins TRBV28 to TRBJ1-4; tentatively, D is TRBD1 (6 bases). The V end was cut by 5 bases, the J end by 1 base, with 17 bases between. Germline V lookup: CDR1 MDHEN, CDR2 SYDVKM. CDR3 size: 17 residues. The CDR3, as DNA: TGTGCCAGCAGTCCCAGGAGGAGGGGGGGAACTAATGAAAAACTGTTTTTT. Protein: CASSPRRRGGTNEKLFF.

This clone is categorized as medium-sized. The V gene is TRBV12-5, the J gene TRBJ1-5; D not certain. CDR1 LGHNT and CDR2 FRNRAP come from the germline V gene. CDR3 length: 14 residues. The V and J ends lost 6 bases and 1 base respectively, with 10 bases between them. This chain's CDR3 is CASGREVSNQPQHF. The CDR3 DNA reads as TGTGCTAGTGGCCGCGAGGTCAGCAATCAGCCCCAGCATTTT. Looking up the rest from reference TRBV12-5 and TRBJ1-5 gives the full variable domain: DARVTQTPRHKVTEMGQEVTMRCQPILGHNTVFWYRQTMMQGLELLAYFRNRAPLDDSGMPKDRFSAEMPDATLATLKIQPSEPRDSAVYFCASGREVSNQPQHFGDGTRLSIL.

The gene calls are TRBV7-6 and TRBJ2-7; no clear D gene. The CDR3 is 14 amino acids. Germline V gives CDR1 SGHVS, CDR2 FNYEAQ. Trimming pared 2 bases from V and 3 bases from J, leaving 11 bases between. The CDR3 DNA is TGTGCCAGCAGCTTATCGACTGCCCACTACGAGCAGTACTTC. This encodes CASSLSTAHYEQYF.

This sequence joins TRBV5-5 and TRBJ2-3, with 9 positions matching TRBD1. Germline CDR1 SGHKS, CDR2 YYEKEE (reference sequence). V shed 6 bases, J shed 1 base, and the junction held 15 bases outside the gene matches. This CDR3 is built from 18 residues. Here the CDR3 DNA reads TGTGCCAGCACCCAAATGGGACAGGGTGGGGAAGGCACAGATACGCAGTATTTT. It translates to CASTQMGQGGEGTDTQYF.

The rearrangement uses TRBV9 and TRBJ2-1; D might be TRBD2 (5 bases). Germline CDR1 is SGDLS and CDR2 is YYNGEE. Between the trimmed V and J ends, which lost 4 bases and 7 bases, there was a span of 27 bases. This CDR3 has 18 residues. CDR3 protein: CASSTLGRAVESGNEQFF. The CDR3 region has the DNA TGTGCCAGCAGCACTCTAGGACGGGCGGTCGAAAGCGGAAATGAGCAGTTCTTC.

The chain has TRBV5-5 and TRBJ2-7, with 7 bases fitting TRBD1. The CDR3 covers 14 residues. CDR1 and CDR2 (germline): SGHKS, YYEKEE (reference sequence). With 4 bases clipped from V and 0 bases from J, the junction kept 4 bases outside the gene matches. The CDR3 loop is CASSPRGNSYEQYF. CDR3 coding DNA: TGTGCCAGCAGCCCCAGGGGGAACTCCTACGAGCAGTACTTC.

This chain's CDR3 is CASSGRNEKLFF. CDR3 DNA sequence: TGTGCCAGCAGTGGTCGGAATGAAAAACTGTTTTTT. The V and J genes are TRBV25-1 and TRBJ1-4; D uncertain. Germline-derived CDR1 and CDR2 are MGHDK and SYGVNS. Trimming stripped 4 bases from V and 5 bases from J, with 5 bases between. The CDR3 is made up of 12 amino acids. The whole variable domain, remainder taken from reference TRBV25-1 and TRBJ1-4, is EADIYQTPRYLVIGTGKKITLECSQTMGHDKMYWYQQDPGMELHLIHYSYGVNSTEKGDLSSESTVSRIRTEHFPLTLESARPSHTSQYLCASSGRNEKLFFGSGTQLSVL.

This clone was seen a handful of times. This chain connects TRBV6-1 to TRBJ1-5; 8 nucleotides match TRBD1. The V gene's germline CDR1 is MNHNS and CDR2 SASEGT. J gave up 3 bases and V 3 bases, and 7 bases lay outside the gene matches. This CDR3 has 16 amino acids. CDR3 in amino acids: CASSETGARDNQPQHF. The CDR3, as DNA: TGTGCCAGCAGTGAGACAGGGGCCCGGGACAATCAGCCCCAGCATTTT.

The chain links TRBV19 to TRBJ2-1; the D gene is possibly TRBD2 (6 bases). The ends were cut back, 1 base at V and 4 bases at J, with 8 bases in the middle. The germline V gene has CDR1 LNHDA and CDR2 SQIVND (reference sequence). The CDR3 runs to 14 residues. CDR3 protein: CASSIGREYNEQFF. In nucleotides, the CDR3 is TGTGCCAGTAGTATAGGTCGGGAGTACAATGAGCAGTTCTTC.

V and J are TRBV15 and TRBJ1-2; D may be TRBD1 (5 bases). This CDR3 has 15 residues. Germline V gives CDR1 LNHNV, CDR2 YYDKDF (reference sequence). V lost 0 bases to trimming and J lost 3 bases, with 11 bases between them. This CDR3 reads CATSRDLDTDYGYTF. In nucleotides, the CDR3 is TGTGCCACCAGCAGAGATCTGGACACTGACTATGGCTACACCTTC.

The chain uses TRBV27 and TRBJ1-1; D gene unclear. The V end lost 7 bases, the J end lost 1 base, and 13 bases lay between the germline ends. The CDR3 is 14 amino acids. CDR1 is MNHEY and CDR2 is SMNVEV in the germline V gene (reference sequence). For the CDR3, the DNA is TGTGCCAGCACCGCGGGAAGGGAGAACACTGAAGCTTTCTTT. It encodes CASTAGRENTEAFF.

This chain uses TRBV19 with TRBJ1-2, with D perhaps TRBD1 (5 bases). CDR3 length: 13 amino acids. Germline V gives CDR1 LNHDA, CDR2 SQIVND (reference sequence). V was clipped by 10 bases and J by 4 bases, with 16 bases between them. The CDR3 DNA reads TGTGCCACCCAGTCAGGGCCAGGCTATGGCTACACCTTC. It yields the protein CATQSGPGYGYTF.